This T cell receptor beta chain was sequenced during a study of read filtering for tumor transcriptome and immune sequencing. This clonotype was recorded many times. From about 0.4 ug of RNA, a library with molecular barcoded alpha/delta and beta/gamma adaptors was made. MiXCR, applied by TCRdb to the reads, yields one record per CDR3 protein. Among tens of thousands of distinct CDR3 sequences listed, about 19% were seen once. Germline V gene data show CDR1 as ENHRY and CDR2 as SYGVKD. This CDR3 is 15 amino acids long. Trimming took 3 bases from V and 3 from J; bases not matched to a gene: 8. The chain links TRBV10-3 to TRBJ2-7, with 7 nucleotides matching TRBD2. The receptor comes from a donor aged 40 or over with multiple myeloma. Specimen: a population of CD138-negative cells sorted from bone marrow. The chain's CDR3 is CAISDFRDYNYEQYF. CDR3 nucleotide sequence: TGTGCCATCAGTGACTTCCGGGACTACAACTACGAGCAGTACTTC.